The following is a T cell receptor (beta chain) sequence with its context. This sample is drawn from a study of blood T cell repertoires in COVID-19. Study-wide background: T cells, B-cell-depleted T cells, or PBMCs provided the cDNA or gDNA that served as material.

TCRdb's table, derived via immunoSEQ multiplex PCR, lists solely in-frame clones and lacks some. The sample holds roughly 260,000 clones; about 88% are singletons and the top ten take about 11%. V was clipped by 2 bases and J by 4 bases; unmatched bases: 3. Germline CDR1 MNHEY, CDR2 SVGAGI. This CDR3 is built from 15 residues. This clonotype was obtained from a woman in her 30s with COVID-19, enrolled during active disease. The chain has TRBV6-5 and TRBJ1-1, with 11 bases identical to TRBD1. Material for sequencing was peripheral blood. The CDR3 here is CASSYRGTGGTEAFF. In DNA, the CDR3 is TGTGCCAGCAGTTACCGAGGGACAGGGGGCACTGAAGCTTTCTTT.